A selection of T cell receptor beta chains follows, all from one sample in a study of cytomegalovirus exposure and HLA in healthy donors. Repertoires were generated with immunoSEQ multiplex PCR, while TCRdb's copy carries only in-frame clones and drops some. The sample consists of approximately 170,000 clones, roughly 80% of them appearing once. Sequenced: PBMCs. The receptors were sampled from a male donor in good health and CMV-seronegative. CDR3s include the opening cysteine and the closing phenylalanine or tryptophan. Each record gives: CDR3 protein, CDR3 DNA, D gene, V gene, J gene, clone size. D genes are given only for firm matches. Part of the rows lack a size; the others show once, few, many or a class for expanded clones.

CDR3aa: CASSVRGEHQDTQYF
CDR3nt: TGTGCCAGCAGCGTACGGGGAGAACATCAAGATACGCAGTATTTT
d_gene: NA
v_gene: TRBV9
j_gene: TRBJ2-3
abundance: NA

CDR3aa: CASSLGHANTEAFF
CDR3nt: TGTGCCAGCAGCTTAGGACATGCGAACACTGAAGCTTTCTTT
d_gene: NA
v_gene: TRBV13
j_gene: TRBJ1-1
abundance: once

CDR3aa: CASSLEDRSYGYTF
CDR3nt: TGCGCCAGCAGCCTGGAGGACAGAAGCTATGGCTACACCTTC
d_gene: NA
v_gene: TRBV4-1
j_gene: TRBJ1-2
abundance: few

CDR3aa: CASTNSGGLNYGYTF
CDR3nt: TGTGCCAGCACCAACTCAGGGGGCTTGAACTATGGCTACACCTTC
d_gene: TRBD1
v_gene: TRBV5-6
j_gene: TRBJ1-2
abundance: NA

CDR3aa: CASSLKAGTSYYEQYF
CDR3nt: TGTGCCAGCAGTCTAAAAGCCGGGACTAGCTACTACGAGCAGTACTTC
d_gene: TRBD2
v_gene: TRBV28
j_gene: TRBJ2-7
abundance: NA

CDR3aa: CASSPGQGASYEQYF
CDR3nt: TGTGCCAGCTCACCTGGACAGGGGGCTTCCTACGAGCAGTACTTC
d_gene: TRBD1
v_gene: TRBV18
j_gene: TRBJ2-7
abundance: NA

CDR3aa: CARGGRGTQYF
CDR3nt: TGTGCCCGCGGGGGGAGGGGTACGCAGTATTTT
d_gene: TRBD2
v_gene: TRBV30
j_gene: TRBJ2-3
abundance: NA

CDR3aa: CASSLSMGGRETQYF
CDR3nt: TGTGCCAGCAGCTTATCCATGGGGGGACGGGAGACCCAGTACTTC
d_gene: NA
v_gene: TRBV7-9
j_gene: TRBJ2-5
abundance: once

CDR3aa: CASSWTSDSYNEQFF
CDR3nt: TGTGCCAGCAGTTGGACTAGTGACTCCTACAATGAGCAGTTCTTC
d_gene: TRBD2
v_gene: TRBV28
j_gene: TRBJ2-1
abundance: NA

CDR3aa: CASSFGQGAEVEQFF
CDR3nt: TGTGCCAGCAGCTTCGGACAGGGGGCGGAGGTTGAGCAGTTCTTC
d_gene: TRBD1
v_gene: TRBV7-3
j_gene: TRBJ2-1
abundance: NA